This T cell receptor beta chain was recovered during a study of CD8 T cells in Susac syndrome. Reverse transcription of roughly 0.5 to 1 ug RNA was performed with random hexamers. TCRdb reprocessed the immunoSEQ multiplex PCR reads via MiXCR and lists one record per CDR3 protein. The profile shows under 200,000 distinct CDR3 sequences, roughly nine tenths of them singletons. Germline V gene sequence: CDR1 SGHTA, CDR2 FQGTGA. CDR3 length: 18 residues. Trimming at V came to 3 bases and at J to 2 bases, leaving 14 bases not matched to a gene. This sequence was found in a human donor with Susac syndrome. The sequenced material came from CD4+ T cells from PBMCs. V is TRBV7-3 and J is TRBJ2-3; 7 bases line up with TRBD1. The CDR3 DNA reads TGTGCCAGCAGCTTCGGGCCACAGGGGCGAGGTTTCACAGATACGCAGTATTTT. Its translation: CASSFGPQGRGFTDTQYF.